This TCR beta chain emerged from a study of T cells after yellow fever vaccination. The 5'RACE template-switching step produced TCR cDNA and added a universal primer site and UMIs. TCRdb itself ran the 5' RACE reads through MiXCR, one entry per CDR3 protein. The sample contains some 320,000 distinct CDR3 sequences, over 8.5% of which appear only once. Germline V lookup: CDR1 MNHNY, CDR2 SVGAGI (reference sequence). This CDR3 region has 16 residues. The V gene end was trimmed by 4 bases and the J gene end by 4 bases; junction bases not matched to a gene: 12. The TCR originated in a man younger than 30 who received the YFV17D yellow fever vaccine. The sequences come from CD4+ T cells sorted from PBMCs, collected 45 days after the yellow fever booster vaccination. V and J are TRBV6-6 and TRBJ2-5, with 7 bases fitting TRBD1. The CDR3 sequence is CASSSQGVRVSETQYF. The CDR3 DNA reads as TGTGCCAGCAGTTCCCAGGGGGTGCGGGTATCAGAGACCCAGTACTTC.